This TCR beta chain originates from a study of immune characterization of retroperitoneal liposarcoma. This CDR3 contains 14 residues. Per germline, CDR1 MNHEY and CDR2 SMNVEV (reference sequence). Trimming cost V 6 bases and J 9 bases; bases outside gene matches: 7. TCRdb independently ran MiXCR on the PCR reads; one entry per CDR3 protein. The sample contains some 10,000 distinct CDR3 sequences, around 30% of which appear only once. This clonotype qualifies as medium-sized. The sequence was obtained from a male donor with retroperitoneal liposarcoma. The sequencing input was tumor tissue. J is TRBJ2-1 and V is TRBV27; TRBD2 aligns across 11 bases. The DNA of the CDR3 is TGTGCCAGCAGCCCCGCACTAGCGGGGGCTGAGCAGTTCTTC. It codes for CASSPALAGAEQFF.